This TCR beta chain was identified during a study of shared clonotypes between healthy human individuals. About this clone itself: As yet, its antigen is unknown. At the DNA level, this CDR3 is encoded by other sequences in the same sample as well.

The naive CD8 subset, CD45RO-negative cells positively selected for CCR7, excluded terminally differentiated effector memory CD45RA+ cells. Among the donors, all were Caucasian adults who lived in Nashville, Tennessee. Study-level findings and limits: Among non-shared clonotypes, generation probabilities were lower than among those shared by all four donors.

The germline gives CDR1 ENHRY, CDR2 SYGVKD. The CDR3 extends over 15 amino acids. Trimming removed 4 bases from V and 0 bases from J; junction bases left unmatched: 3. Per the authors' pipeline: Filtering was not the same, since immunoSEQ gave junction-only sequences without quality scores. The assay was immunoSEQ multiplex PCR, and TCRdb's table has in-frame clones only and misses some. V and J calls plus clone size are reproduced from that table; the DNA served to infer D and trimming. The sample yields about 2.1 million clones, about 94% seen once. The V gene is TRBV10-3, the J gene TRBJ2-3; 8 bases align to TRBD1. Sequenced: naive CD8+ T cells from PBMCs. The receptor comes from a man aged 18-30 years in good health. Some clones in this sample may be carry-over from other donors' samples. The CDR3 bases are TGTGCCATCAGTGTGGACAGGGCTAGCACAGATACGCAGTATTTT. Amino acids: CAISVDRASTDTQYF.